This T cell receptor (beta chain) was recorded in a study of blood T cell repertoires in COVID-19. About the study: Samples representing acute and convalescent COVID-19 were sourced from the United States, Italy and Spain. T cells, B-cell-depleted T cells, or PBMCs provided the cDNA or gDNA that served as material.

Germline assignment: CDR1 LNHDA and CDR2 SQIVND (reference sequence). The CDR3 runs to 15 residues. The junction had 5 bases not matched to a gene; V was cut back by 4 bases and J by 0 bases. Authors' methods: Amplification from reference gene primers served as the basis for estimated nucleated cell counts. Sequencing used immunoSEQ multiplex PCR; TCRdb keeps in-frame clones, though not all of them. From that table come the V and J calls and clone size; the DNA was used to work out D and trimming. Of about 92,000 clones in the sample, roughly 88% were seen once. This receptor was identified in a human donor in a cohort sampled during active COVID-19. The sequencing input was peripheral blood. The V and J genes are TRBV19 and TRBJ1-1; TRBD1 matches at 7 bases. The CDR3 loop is CASSRQGRMNTEAFF. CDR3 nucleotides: TGTGCCAGTAGTAGACAGGGTAGGATGAACACTGAAGCTTTCTTT.